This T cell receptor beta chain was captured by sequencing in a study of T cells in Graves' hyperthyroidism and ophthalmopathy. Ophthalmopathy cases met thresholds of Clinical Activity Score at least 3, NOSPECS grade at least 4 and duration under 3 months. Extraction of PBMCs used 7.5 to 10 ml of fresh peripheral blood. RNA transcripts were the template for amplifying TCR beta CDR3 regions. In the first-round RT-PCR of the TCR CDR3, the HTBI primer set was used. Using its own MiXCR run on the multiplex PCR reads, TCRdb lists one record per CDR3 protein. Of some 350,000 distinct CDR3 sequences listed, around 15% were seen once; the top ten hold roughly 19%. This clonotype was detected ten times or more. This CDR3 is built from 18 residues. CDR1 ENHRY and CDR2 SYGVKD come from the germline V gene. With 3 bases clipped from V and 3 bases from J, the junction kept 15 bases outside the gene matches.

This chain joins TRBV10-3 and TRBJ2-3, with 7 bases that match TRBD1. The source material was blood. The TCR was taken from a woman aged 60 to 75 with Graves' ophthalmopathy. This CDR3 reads CAISDPSGKTGITDTQYF. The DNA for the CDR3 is TGTGCCATCAGTGACCCCTCGGGGAAGACAGGGATTACAGATACGCAGTATTTT.